Listed below are T cell receptor beta chains from one sample, sequenced in a study of T cells in Graves' hyperthyroidism and ophthalmopathy. Each CDR3 protein is one row after TCRdb ran MiXCR on the multiplex PCR reads. The sample contains just under 750,000 distinct CDR3 sequences, 35% of which appear only once. The sample was blood. These receptors originate from a woman in her thirties or forties with Graves' hyperthyroidism. CDR3s include the opening cysteine and the closing phenylalanine or tryptophan. Each record gives: D gene, J gene, clone size, V gene, CDR3 length, CDR3 DNA, CDR3 protein. A D gene is named only where the DNA matches it firmly. Some rows have no size entry. The others give once, few or many, or a class for an expanded clone.

-	TRBJ1-5	few	TRBV7-8	14	TGTGCCAGCAGCTTATCTGATGAAAATCAGCCCCAGCATTTT	CASSLSDENQPQHF
-	TRBJ1-2	few	TRBV4-3	15	TGCGCCAGCAGCCAAGCTCACAGCCCCCACTATGGCTACACCTTC	CASSQAHSPHYGYTF
-	TRBJ1-5	few	TRBV3-1	13	TGTGCCAGCAGCCAAGTCCCCAATCAGCCCCAGCATTTT	CASSQVPNQPQHF
TRBD1	TRBJ1-1	-	TRBV10-3	14	TGTGCCAGCAGTTCTTTGACAGGGCCCACTGAAGCTTTCTTT	CASSSLTGPTEAFF
-	TRBJ1-6	few	TRBV5-1	19	TGCGCCAGCAGCCAAGATCTTGGTTCTGGGTCCTCCTATAATTCACCCCTCCACTTT	CASSQDLGSGSSYNSPLHF
TRBD1	TRBJ1-1	-	TRBV3-1	15	TGTGCCAGCAGCTCAAAGAACAGGGGCTACACTGAAGCTTTCTTT	CASSSKNRGYTEAFF
-	TRBJ1-5	many	TRBV20-1	14	TGCAGTGCTAGGCTAGGGCAGGGCGCTCAGCCCCAGCATTTT	CSARLGQGAQPQHF
-	TRBJ1-5	many	TRBV20-1	14	TGCAGTGCGTCATCAGGGTTTACCAATCAGCCCCAGCATTTT	CSASSGFTNQPQHF
TRBD1	TRBJ1-2	-	TRBV19	14	TGTGCCAGTACAGACAGGGGAATTTCGGAAGGCTACACCTTC	CASTDRGISEGYTF
-	TRBJ2-7	few	TRBV6-5	12	TGTGCCAGCAGTTATGGACCCGAGAAGCAGTACTTC	CASSYGPEKQYF
TRBD1	TRBJ1-1	-	TRBV20-1	15	TGCAGTGCTCGCGACTTTAGGGGGCTTGTGACTGAAGCTTTCTTT	CSARDFRGLVTEAFF
-	TRBJ1-2	few	TRBV5-1	14	TGCGCCAGCAGCTTGAGTCTGGACAAGGATGGCTACACCTTC	CASSLSLDKDGYTF
-	TRBJ2-7	many	TRBV6-5	12	TGTGCCAGCTCCACTCCCCCGTTCGAGCAGTACTTC	CASSTPPFEQYF
TRBD1	TRBJ2-7	few	TRBV10-3	14	TGTGCCAGCAGTACCGGGACAGCTGGCTACGAGCAGTACTTC	CASSTGTAGYEQYF
-	TRBJ1-1	once	TRBV20-1	14	TGCAGTGCAACCTTCGGACAGATGAACACTGAAGCTTTCTTT	CSATFGQMNTEAFF
-	TRBJ1-1	many	TRBV7-2	15	TGTGCCAGCAGCTCGCATCCCGGGGCGAACACTGAAGCTTTCTTT	CASSSHPGANTEAFF